What follows is one T cell receptor beta chain and its context. Only a few counts were recorded for this clone. There is no known antigen for this receptor. Base quality data are lacking; no much larger clone is found one base away. These data come from a study of shared clonotypes between healthy human individuals (dated by TCRdb to the early 2020s). Regarding the study in general: The cohort included three men and a couple of women between 18 and 49 years of age. Leukapheresis yielded between about 0.94 and 8.9 billion PBMCs per donor. For each donor, three plates each were used for CD4 naive and CD4 memory, two plates were used for CD8 naive, and one plate was used for CD8 memory. To increase sequencing depth and limit assay-specific biases, TCR repertoire library preparation and sequencing were carried out by different laboratories using diverse techniques. Blood TCR repertoires of five healthy adults were deeply sequenced to estimate repertoire size and the extent of clonotype sharing between individuals. General study outcomes and caveats: Naive subsets generally had larger estimated clonotype richness than memory subsets. Pairwise subsampling indicated that sequencing depth was expected to affect the degree of clonotype sharing among donors. Sharing across a few donors was observed for approximately 5% of naive CD4, under 4% of naive CD8, about 2.3% of memory CD4, and roughly 0.4% of memory CD8 clonotypes. Only blood was sampled, and tissue TCR repertoires likely differ from those in blood. Higher generation probabilities were observed for clonotypes shared by all four sorted-subset donors than for non-shared clonotypes. The genetic and exposure-history diversity represented was limited by the small number of donors. Even with the large sequencing depth, rarefaction of the sorted-subset datasets indicated that sequencing was incomplete.

TCR CDR3 regions were amplified from genomic DNA by multiplex PCR using the deep immunoSEQ assay. Genomic DNA extracted from each cell subset was distributed evenly over all wells of several immunoSEQ 96-well plates, and each plate served as one replicate. Each replicate PCR for sorted subsets received around 200 ng genomic DNA, equal to tens of thousands of T cell genomes. The purified libraries were quantified using a Qubit 3.0 fluorometer, sized with a Bioanalyzer 2100, and then quantified again using the KAPA Library Quantification kit. Every immunoSEQ 96-well plate was sequenced on a dedicated single-read 150-cycle Illumina NextSeq 550 flow cell. As for how the authors treated the data: Because the immunoSEQ output held only junctional sequences and lacked quality scores, the filtering could not match the filtering applied to full-length reads. Sequences were annotated with PyIR, a Python wrapper for IgBLAST v1.9, using IMGT germline references to assign V/J genes and CDR3. Reads were removed for weak V/J assignments (E-value above 1e-6), missing CDR3, stop codons, out-of-frame junctions, or ambiguous translated residues. V3J clonotypes were defined by identical inferred V gene, J gene, and CDR3 amino acid sequence. Percentage overlap between repertoires was calculated by dividing the number of shared unique clonotypes by the size of the smaller repertoire. Richness of each repertoire was evaluated using RTK rarefaction, the Chao1 estimator, and Recon v2.1 estimates of unobserved clonotypes. Generation probabilities for all TCRbeta clonotypes obtained by the gDNA method from several donors were computed using OLGA. What TCRdb holds here is the immuneACCESS table cut down to in-frame rearrangements. Part of the clones is not present; checked against another copy, under half of the missing clones reflect an unresolved V gene, and the others are unexplained. V and J calls and clone size are those listed in that table; D and trimming were worked out from the DNA. Present in this sample are 300,000 to 400,000 clones, around 79% of which were seen just once. Less than 11% of the sample is in the top ten clones.

From a lookup of the germline V gene (reference sequence), CDR1 and CDR2 are WNHNN and SYGVQD. Trimmed from V: 7 bases; trimmed from J: 7 bases; junction bases lacking a gene match: 6. Including the terminal cysteine and phenylalanine, the CDR3 comprises 13 residues. Only the CDR3 DNA is retained, 39 bases long and in frame from the first base. Healthy HIV-negative adults with no recently reported acute infections or vaccinations were included as donors. Only Caucasian adults living in Nashville, Tennessee, USA were represented among the donors. CD4+ T cells were enriched by magnetic negative selection; naive cells were then positively selected on CD45RA, and the negative fraction formed the memory subset. After blood collection by leukapheresis, PBMCs were isolated using Ficoll-Histopaque density gradient centrifugation and then cryopreserved in the vapor phase of liquid nitrogen. Analytical flow cytometry was used to check the purity and quantity of each magnetically sorted T cell population. From each sorted fraction, genomic DNA was isolated and quantified by UV absorbance on a Nanodrop 2000c.

The chain employs TRBV10-1 and TRBJ2-2; TRBD2 aligns with 7 central bases. Sample: memory CD4+ T cells sorted from blood. This sample's cell subset or site label indicates: CD45RA-negative fraction. The sequence derives from a man aged 25-45 years in good health. The CDR3 amino acid sequence is: CASMGLADGELFF. The DNA sequence is as follows: TGCGCCAGCATGGGGCTAGCGGACGGGGAGCTGTTTTTT.